One and the same sample provided the 30 T cell receptor beta chains below, sequenced in a study of breast tumors, draining lymph nodes, adjacent tissues (dated by TCRdb to 2016 to 2018). The protocol used for the library was multiplex PCR. Instrument on record: Illumina HiSeq 2000. TCRdb reprocessing: public reads trimmed at Q25 with fastp, clones called with MiXCR, in-frame beta chains kept. Every distinct CDR3 protein forms one entry, paired with its most common genes and DNA. Present in this sample are some 130,000 distinct CDR3 sequences, 21% of which were seen just once. The ten largest account for 2.2% of the sample. The lymph node samples were taken from the axillary draining lymph nodes of breast cancer patients. The sample consisted of axillary lymph node tissue. Receptors were obtained from a female donor with breast cancer. Some clones in this sample may be carry-over from other donors' samples.

Ten or more counts support this clonotype. The chain recombines TRBV14 with TRBJ1-2, with D possibly TRBD1 on 6 matching bases. The CDR3 runs 15 residues. In germline, CDR1 is SGHDN, CDR2 FVKESK. Trimming shortened V by 6 bases and J by 7 bases, and 21 bases separated the two germline ends. The CDR3 spells CASSLHSQGLRGYTF. CDR3 nucleotides: TGTGCCAGCAGTCTACACTCACAGGGTCTTCGTGGCTACACCTTC. Full variable domain (rest looked up from reference TRBV14 and TRBJ1-2): EAGVTQFPSHSVIEKGQTVTLRCDPISGHDNLYWYRRVMGKEIKFLLHFVKESKQDESGMPNNRFLAERTGGTYSTLKVQPAELEDSGVYFCASSLHSQGLRGYTFGSGTRLTVV.

This clonotype was detected ten times or more. J is TRBJ2-1 and V is TRBV19, with D perhaps matching TRBD1 (6 bases). V was cut by 3 bases and J by 4 bases, with 10 bases left in between. CDR1 is LNHDA and CDR2 is SQIVND in the germline V gene (reference sequence). CDR3 length equals 14 residues. The CDR3 reads CASSIYRDYNEQFF. CDR3 nucleotide sequence: TGTGCCAGTAGTATCTACAGGGATTACAATGAGCAGTTCTTC. The variable domain in full, completed from reference TRBV19 and TRBJ2-1, reads DGGITQSPKYLFRKEGQNVTLSCEQNLNHDAMYWYRQDPGQGLRLIYYSQIVNDFQKGDIAEGYSVSREKKESFPLTVTSAQKNPTAFYLCASSIYRDYNEQFFGPGTRLTVL.

This clonotype was seen repeatedly, ten times or more. The rearrangement links TRBV5-1 to TRBJ2-1; 15 bases line up with TRBD2. Germline trimming cut 3 bases from V and 4 bases from J; bases unmatched to any gene: 14. The germline gives CDR1 SGHRS, CDR2 YFSETQ. This CDR3 is 20 amino acids long. This chain's CDR3 is CASSWSGLAGGPRGYNEQFF. DNA of the CDR3: TGCGCCAGCAGCTGGAGTGGACTAGCGGGAGGGCCTCGGGGTTACAATGAGCAGTTCTTC.

The table lists this clonotype with a few counts. V is TRBV11-3 and J is TRBJ2-2, with 7 bases identical to TRBD1. After removal of 4 bases from V and 2 bases from J, the junction contained 1 base not matched to a gene. The CDR3 sequence is 14 residues long. Germline assignment: CDR1 SGHNT and CDR2 YENEEA. CDR3 amino acids: CASSWDSNTGELFF. The DNA for the CDR3 is TGTGCCAGCAGCTGGGACAGTAACACCGGGGAGCTGTTTTTT.

This clonotype occurred many times. The V and J genes are TRBV12-3 or TRBV12-4 and TRBJ2-1; the match to TRBD2 covers 14 bases. The V segment lost 5 bases and the J segment 12 bases; nucleotides outside the gene matches: 12. The CDR3 spans 16 residues. The CDR3 DNA reads TGTGCCAGCAGTCCACCGGGACTAGCGGGAGAAGTTAGGCAGTTCTTC. Protein product: CASSPPGLAGEVRQFF.

This clonotype was detected ten times or more. The J gene is TRBJ2-1, the V gene TRBV27, with 11 bases aligning to TRBD1. The CDR3 loop spans 16 amino acids. From germline, CDR1 is MNHEY and CDR2 SMNVEV (reference sequence). V lost 3 bases and J lost 2; bases outside the gene matches: 3. The CDR3, as DNA: TGTGCCAGCAGTTTCAGGACAGGGGGCCCCTACAATGAGCAGTTCTTC. Translation gives CASSFRTGGPYNEQFF.

This clonotype was detected ten times or more. The chain uses TRBV28 and TRBJ2-7, with 7 nucleotides matching TRBD2. Germline V gene data show CDR1 as MDHEN and CDR2 as SYDVKM. This CDR3 has 14 amino acids. V trimming: 3 bases; J trimming: 2 bases; junction bases outside the gene matches: 4. In nucleotides, the CDR3 is TGTGCCAGCAGTTTTTACAGCGGGGCCTACGAGCAGTACTTC. It codes for CASSFYSGAYEQYF.

This clonotype came up many times. The V call is TRBV20-1, the J call TRBJ1-4; perhaps TRBD1 as D (6 bases). Deletions cut 1 base from V and 2 bases from J, with 11 bases between. This CDR3 region has 15 residues. Germline CDR1 is DFQATT and CDR2 is SNEGSKA (reference sequence). In nucleotides, the CDR3 is TGCAGTGCTAGAGCCCACAGGGACACTAATGAAAAACTGTTTTTT. Translation: CSARAHRDTNEKLFF.

CDR3 nucleotides: TGTGCCAGCAGTTTAACCGGGGGGAATTCACCCCTCCACTTT. The encoded protein is CASSLTGGNSPLHF. The rearrangement uses TRBV28 and TRBJ1-6, with D perhaps matching TRBD1 (5 bases). The CDR3 is 14 amino acids. Germline loops: CDR1 MDHEN, CDR2 SYDVKM. V lost 2 bases and J 7 bases, leaving 9 bases between the germline ends.

This clonotype was recorded a few times. The chain carries TRBV30 and TRBJ1-3; D is perhaps TRBD1 (6 bases). With 1 base removed from V and 2 bases from J, the gap between germline ends came to 18 bases. The CDR3 is made up of 17 amino acids. Germline CDR1 reads GTSNPN; CDR2 reads SVGIG (reference sequence). DNA for the CDR3: TGTGCCTGGAGTGACGGGAACAGGGCTGGAACTGGAAACACCATATATTTT. It codes for CAWSDGNRAGTGNTIYF.

Details on this clonotype: A much larger clone sits a single nucleotide away, making a read error possible. A read error is likely, as this CDR3 ends without the conserved phenylalanine or tryptophan. The chain is built from TRBV6-5 and TRBJ2-7; no definite D call. The CDR3 has 13 amino acids. V lost 3 bases to trimming and J lost 5 bases, with 11 bases between them. The germline gives CDR1 MNHEY, CDR2 SVGAGI. The CDR3: CASSYTSNHEQYL. CDR3 sequence (DNA): TGTGCCAGCAGTTATACCAGTAATCACGAGCAGTACCTC.

This clonotype occurred many times. The chain carries TRBV4-1 and TRBJ2-1; no firm D call. CDR1 is MGHRA and CDR2 is YSYEKL in the germline V gene. This CDR3 region has 16 residues. V was shortened by 4 bases and J by 0 bases, with 13 bases between the two germline ends. The CDR3 nucleotides read TGCGCCAGCAGCCCCGTGAGCGTCAGCTCCTACAATGAGCAGTTCTTC. This codes for CASSPVSVSSYNEQFF.

As concerns this clonotype: A single base separates this from a much larger clone, so it may be a read error. The chain recombines TRBV6-1 with TRBJ2-3; 8 nucleotides match TRBD2. With 5 bases clipped from V and 5 bases from J, the junction kept 12 bases outside the gene matches. Germline V gene lookup returns CDR1 MNHNS and CDR2 SASEGT. This CDR3 is built from 16 residues. Here the CDR3 reads CASSQGRPAGVDTQYF. DNA for the CDR3: TGTGCCAGCAGTCAAGGCCGACCAGCGGGAGTAGATACGCAGTATTTT.

The sample holds many counts of this clonotype. The CDR3 sequence is CASSGTGISGANVLTF. CDR3 coding DNA: TGTGCCAGTAGTGGCACAGGGATATCTGGGGCCAACGTCCTGACTTTC. V usage is TRBV19 and J usage is TRBJ2-6, with a possible D match to TRBD1 (6 bases). The V end was cut by 5 bases, the J end by 1 base, with 12 bases between. The CDR3 runs to 16 residues. Per germline, CDR1 LNHDA and CDR2 SQIVND (reference sequence).

This clonotype was detected many times. CDR3: CASSFSDAQETQYF. CDR3 DNA: TGTGCCAGCAGTTTTAGCGACGCGCAAGAGACCCAGTACTTC. This rearrangement joins TRBV6-2 or TRBV6-3 to TRBJ2-5, with D possibly matching TRBD2 (5 bases). The CDR3 covers 14 residues. The V end was cut by 4 bases, the J end by 2 bases, with 11 bases between. CDR1 and CDR2 (germline): MNHEY, SVGEGT.

Remarks on this clonotype: Since a much larger clone is just one base distant, this may be a read error. The chain carries TRBV6-6 and TRBJ1-5; D remains unclear. The V gene's germline CDR1 is MNHNY and CDR2 SVGAGI (reference sequence). The CDR3 totals 12 residues. CDR3 nucleotides: TGTGCCAGCGGTTACCCAAATCAGCCCCAGCATTTT. This encodes CASGYPNQPQHF.

As concerns this clonotype: A much larger clone sits a single nucleotide away, making a read error possible. The chain recombines TRBV6-4 with TRBJ2-1; TRBD1 matches 10 bases. CDR1 is MRHNA and CDR2 is SNTAGT in the germline V gene. This CDR3 has 15 amino acids. For the CDR3, the DNA is TGTGCCAGCAGTGAGTTTCTGGACAGGGGGAGTGAGCAGCTCTTC. Amino acids: CASSEFLDRGSEQLF.

J is TRBJ2-3 and V is TRBV5-1; TRBD1 might be the D (5 bases). CDR3 size: 15 residues. V was clipped by 3 bases and J by 0 bases, with 11 bases between them. Germline lookup yields CDR1 SGHRS and CDR2 YFSETQ. The CDR3 DNA reads TGCGCCAGCAGCTCCGGACAACCTAGCACAGATACGCAGTATTTT. Protein sequence: CASSSGQPSTDTQYF.

This clonotype was detected many times. The chain links TRBV20-1 to TRBJ1-5, with D maybe TRBD1 (5 bases). The germline V gene has CDR1 DFQATT and CDR2 SNEGSKA (reference sequence). Trimming shortened V by 5 bases and J by 7 bases, and 21 bases separated the two germline ends. This CDR3 region has 15 residues. CDR3 sequence reads: CSALLGRTSSQPQHF. The CDR3 DNA reads TGCAGTGCTCTGCTCGGTAGGACATCATCCCAGCCCCAGCATTTT.

Ten or more counts support this clonotype. V is TRBV20-1 and J is TRBJ2-3; D not resolved. Germline-derived CDR1 and CDR2 are DFQATT and SNEGSKA (reference sequence). Trimming removed 3 bases at V and 0 bases at J, with 10 bases between. The CDR3 is 14 amino acids. This chain's CDR3 is CSASSYLSTDTQYF. CDR3 nucleotide sequence: TGCAGTGCTAGTTCCTACCTGAGCACAGATACGCAGTATTTT.

This clonotype was found many times. The J gene is TRBJ2-3, the V gene TRBV20-1; 13 positions match TRBD2. This CDR3 is built from 16 residues. Germline V gene data show CDR1 as DFQATT and CDR2 as SNEGSKA (reference sequence). V gave up 3 bases and J gave up 5 bases; unmatched junction bases: 8. In nucleotides, the CDR3 is TGCAGTGCTAGCAAGACGACTAGCGGGAGGAGAGATACGCAGTATTTT. Translated, it gives CSASKTTSGRRDTQYF.

The chain employs TRBV4-1 and TRBJ2-6; no definite D call. Germline values: CDR1 MGHRA, CDR2 YSYEKL. The CDR3 has 17 amino acids. Trimming shortened V by 0 bases and J by 1 base, and 10 bases separated the two germline ends. The CDR3 loop reads CASSQEGRLSGANVLTF. CDR3 DNA sequence: TGCGCCAGCAGCCAAGAAGGACGGCTTTCTGGGGCCAACGTCCTGACTTTC.

This clonotype was observed at least ten times. The chain joins TRBV12-3 or TRBV12-4 to TRBJ1-3; no clear D. The germline V and J ends were trimmed by 5 bases and 8 bases, with 7 bases remaining between them. The CDR3 has 11 amino acids. CDR3 DNA: TGTGCCAGCAGTAAGACCTACACCATATATTTT. It translates to CASSKTYTIYF.

Ten or more counts support this clonotype. V is TRBV5-1 and J is TRBJ2-5; D tentatively fits TRBD1 or TRBD2 (5 bases each). The CDR3 length is 15 residues. The V gene's germline CDR1 is SGHRS and CDR2 YFSETQ. V lost 2 bases to trimming and J lost 1 base, with 12 bases between them. The DNA of the CDR3 is TGCGCCAGCAGCTTCGGCGGTGGGGGCCAAGAGACCCAGTACTTC. It is translated as CASSFGGGGQETQYF.

With respect to this clonotype: This may be a read error: a much more frequent sequence differs by one nucleotide. The chain employs TRBV2 and TRBJ2-5; 10 bases line up with TRBD1. CDR1 and CDR2 from the germline V gene are SNHLY and FYNNEI. V lost 5 bases and J lost 4; bases outside the gene matches: 4. This CDR3 contains 14 residues. This CDR3 reads CASSKDRGSETQYF. The DNA for the CDR3 is TGTGCCAGCAGTAAGGACAGGGGGTCAGAGACCCAGTACTTC.

On this clonotype itself: One base away lies a much larger clone, so this may be a sequencing read error. The rearrangement joins TRBV3-1 to TRBJ2-1; 14 bases are a match to TRBD2. CDR1 is LGHDT and CDR2 is YNNKEL in the germline V gene (reference sequence). There are 17 residues in the CDR3. The CDR3 loop is CASSHPRTSGRIDERFF. The CDR3 coding sequence is TGTGCCAGCAGCCACCCCCGGACTAGCGGGAGGATAGATGAGCGGTTCTTC.

This clonotype was seen repeatedly, ten times or more. This chain links TRBV19 with TRBJ1-2; D is possibly TRBD1 (5 bases). Germline CDR1 reads LNHDA; CDR2 reads SQIVND (reference sequence). Between the trimmed V and J ends, which lost 5 bases and 7 bases, there was a span of 14 bases. This CDR3 spans 13 amino acids. For the CDR3, the DNA is TGTGCCAGTAGTTACGGGGGTGGAGGTGGCTACACCTTC. It is translated as CASSYGGGGGYTF.

Of note for this clonotype: A read error may explain this, as a much larger clone is one base away. The chain couples TRBV28 to TRBJ2-7; a possible D gene is TRBD2 (6 bases). The CDR3 loop spans 14 amino acids. Germline CDR1 MDHEN, CDR2 SYDVKM. The CDR3 region is CAGSSAGPGYEQYF. The CDR3 nucleotides are TGTGCCGGCAGTTCCGCGGGACCCGGCTACGAGCAGTACTTC.

V is TRBV24-1 and J is TRBJ2-1; 8 bases map to TRBD2. CDR1 is KGHDR, CDR2 SFDVKD, per germline. V trimming: 8 bases; J trimming: 6 bases; junction bases outside the gene matches: 5. The CDR3 is made up of 13 amino acids. The CDR3 spells CATTAGGSNEQFF. For the CDR3, the DNA is TGTGCCACCACCGCGGGAGGTTCCAATGAGCAGTTCTTC.

This clonotype was picked up one time. A much larger clone lies a single base off, so this may be a read error. This sequence joins TRBV27 and TRBJ2-6; perhaps TRBD2 as D (5 bases). CDR3 length: 15 residues. Per the germline V gene, CDR1 is MNHEY and CDR2 is SMNVEV (reference sequence). The V end was cut by 8 bases, the J end by 2 bases, with 13 bases between. The CDR3 is CASGSKGAGANVLTF. The CDR3 region has the DNA TGTGCCAGCGGTTCCAAGGGAGCTGGGGCCAACGTCCTGACTTTC.